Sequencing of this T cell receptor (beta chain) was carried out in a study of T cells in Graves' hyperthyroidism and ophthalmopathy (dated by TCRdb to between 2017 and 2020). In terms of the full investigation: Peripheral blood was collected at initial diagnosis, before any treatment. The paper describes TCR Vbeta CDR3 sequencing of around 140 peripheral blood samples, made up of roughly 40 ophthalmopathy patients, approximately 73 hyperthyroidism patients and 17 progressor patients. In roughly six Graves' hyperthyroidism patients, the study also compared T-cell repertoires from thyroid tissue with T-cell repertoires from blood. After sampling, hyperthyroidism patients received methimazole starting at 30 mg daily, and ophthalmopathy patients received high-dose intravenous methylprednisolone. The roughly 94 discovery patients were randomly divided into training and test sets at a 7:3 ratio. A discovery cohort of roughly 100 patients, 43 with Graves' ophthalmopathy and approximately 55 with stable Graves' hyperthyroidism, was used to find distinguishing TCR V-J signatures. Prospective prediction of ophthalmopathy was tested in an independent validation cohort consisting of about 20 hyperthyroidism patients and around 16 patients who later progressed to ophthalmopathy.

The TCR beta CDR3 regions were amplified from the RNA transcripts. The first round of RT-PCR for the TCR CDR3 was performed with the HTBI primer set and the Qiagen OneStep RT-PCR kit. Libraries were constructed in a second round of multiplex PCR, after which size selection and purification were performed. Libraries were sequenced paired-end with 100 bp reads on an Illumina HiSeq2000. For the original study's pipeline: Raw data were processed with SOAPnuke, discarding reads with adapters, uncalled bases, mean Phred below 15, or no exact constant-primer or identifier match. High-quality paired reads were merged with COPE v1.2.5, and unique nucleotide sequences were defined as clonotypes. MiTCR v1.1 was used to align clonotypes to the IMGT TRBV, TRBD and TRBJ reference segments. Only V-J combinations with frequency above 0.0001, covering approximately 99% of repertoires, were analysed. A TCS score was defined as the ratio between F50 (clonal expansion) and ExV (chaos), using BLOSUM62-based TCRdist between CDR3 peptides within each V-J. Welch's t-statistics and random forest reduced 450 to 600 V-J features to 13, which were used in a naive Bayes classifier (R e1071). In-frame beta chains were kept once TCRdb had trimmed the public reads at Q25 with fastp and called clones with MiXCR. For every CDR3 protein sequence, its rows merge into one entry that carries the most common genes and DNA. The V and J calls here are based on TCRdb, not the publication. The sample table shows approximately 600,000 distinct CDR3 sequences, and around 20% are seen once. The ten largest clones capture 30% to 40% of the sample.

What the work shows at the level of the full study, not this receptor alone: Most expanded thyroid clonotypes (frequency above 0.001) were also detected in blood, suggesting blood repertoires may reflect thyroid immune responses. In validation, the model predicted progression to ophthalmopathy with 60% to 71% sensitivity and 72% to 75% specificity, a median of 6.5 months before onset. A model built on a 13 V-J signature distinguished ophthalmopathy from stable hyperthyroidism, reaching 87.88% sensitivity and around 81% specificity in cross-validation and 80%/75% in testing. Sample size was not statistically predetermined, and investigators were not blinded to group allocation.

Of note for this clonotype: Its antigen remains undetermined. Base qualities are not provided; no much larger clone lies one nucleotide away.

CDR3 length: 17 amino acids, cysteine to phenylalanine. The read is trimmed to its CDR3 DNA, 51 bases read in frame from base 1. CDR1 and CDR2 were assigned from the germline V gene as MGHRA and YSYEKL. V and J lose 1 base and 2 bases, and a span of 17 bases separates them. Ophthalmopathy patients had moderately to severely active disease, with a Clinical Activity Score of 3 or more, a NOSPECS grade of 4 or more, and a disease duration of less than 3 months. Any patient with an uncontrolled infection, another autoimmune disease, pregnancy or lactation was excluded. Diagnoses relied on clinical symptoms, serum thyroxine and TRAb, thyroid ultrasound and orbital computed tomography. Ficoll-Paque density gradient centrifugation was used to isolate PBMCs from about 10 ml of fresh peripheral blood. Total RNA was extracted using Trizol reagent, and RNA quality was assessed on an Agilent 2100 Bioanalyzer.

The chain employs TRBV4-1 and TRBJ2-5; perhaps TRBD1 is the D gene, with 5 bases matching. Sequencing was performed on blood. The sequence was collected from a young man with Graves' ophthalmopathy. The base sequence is TGCGCCAGCAGCCAAGGCTGGGGATTGGGGCAACAAGAGACCCAGTACTTC. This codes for CASSQGWGLGQQETQYF.